Shown below are 19 T cell receptor beta chains from a single sample sequenced in a study of T cell responses to AZD1222 COVID-19 vaccine. Generated by immunoSEQ multiplex PCR, the TCRdb table keeps only in-frame clones and is missing some. The sample shows 45,000 to 70,000 clones, about 90% of them seen only once. This specimen was peripheral blood, taken 28 days after the second AZD1222 dose. The receptors stem from an adult who received the AZD1222 COVID-19 vaccine.

This clone showed up just once. The chain links TRBV30 to TRBJ1-2; TRBD1 is a possible D gene (5 bases). Trimming took off 4 bases at V and 3 bases at J, with 15 bases between the two ends. Germline values: CDR1 GTSNPN, CDR2 SVGIG (reference sequence). This CDR3 is 14 amino acids long. Here the CDR3 DNA reads TGTGCCTGGAACGTTGGAAGGGGTCACTATGGCTACACCTTC. The encoded protein is CAWNVGRGHYGYTF.

The chain uses TRBV13 and TRBJ2-2; D remains ambiguous. There are 13 residues in the CDR3. CDR1 PRHDT and CDR2 FYEKMQ come from the germline V gene (reference sequence). V was cut by 2 bases and J by 5 bases, with 6 bases left in between. CDR3 amino acids: CASSLSRTGELFF. In DNA form, the CDR3 reads TGTGCCAGCAGCTTATCGAGGACCGGGGAGCTGTTTTTT.

In its sample, this clone was seen once. The rearrangement links TRBV29-1 to TRBJ2-2; D not resolved. The germline V and J ends were trimmed by 7 bases and 1 base, with 16 bases remaining between them. CDR1 and CDR2 from the germline V gene are SQVTM and ANQGSEA. The CDR3 runs to 15 residues. The CDR3 region is CSAVEVGQNTGELFF. For the CDR3, the DNA is TGCAGCGCCGTTGAAGTAGGTCAGAACACCGGGGAGCTGTTTTTT.

The V gene is TRBV30, the J gene TRBJ1-5, with 7 bases aligning to TRBD1. The germline gives CDR1 GTSNPN, CDR2 SVGIG (reference sequence). CDR3 length: 15 amino acids. With 3 bases clipped from V and 2 bases from J, the junction kept 7 bases outside the gene matches. The CDR3: CAWRSRDRGNQPQHF. The CDR3 DNA is TGTGCCTGGAGGTCCCGCGACAGGGGCAATCAGCCCCAGCATTTT.

V usage is TRBV4-1 and J usage is TRBJ2-1; D assignment may be TRBD1 or TRBD2 (5 bases each). Trimming left V 0 bases short and J 12 bases short, with 12 bases between. Germline V CDR1 and CDR2: MGHRA, YSYEKL. The CDR3 is 13 residues long. CDR3 in DNA: TGCGCCAGCAGCCAAGAATCGGGGCTTAGGCAGTTCTTC. Translation: CASSQESGLRQFF.

The J gene is TRBJ1-2, the V gene TRBV7-9; D is unresolved. This CDR3 region has 14 residues. Germline V lookup: CDR1 SEHNR, CDR2 FQNEAQ (reference sequence). The ends were cut back, 5 bases at V and 6 bases at J, with 16 bases in the middle. This CDR3 reads CASSLQSDLNGYTF. CDR3 in DNA: TGTGCCAGCAGCCTACAGTCGGACTTAAATGGCTACACCTTC.

The V gene is TRBV4-3, the J gene TRBJ2-3, with TRBD2 matching 11 bases. The CDR3 is made up of 19 amino acids. Trimming took 0 bases from V and 2 from J; bases not matched to a gene: 10. Germline V gene lookup returns CDR1 LGHNA and CDR2 YSLEER. CDR3 nucleotide sequence: TGCGCCAGCAGCCAAGATCATAGTACTAGCGGGGGACTCACAGATACGCAGTATTTT. This gives the protein CASSQDHSTSGGLTDTQYF.

The rearrangement links TRBV28 to TRBJ2-2; D is uncertain. There are 13 residues in the CDR3. The germline V and J ends were trimmed by 7 bases and 3 bases, with 9 bases remaining between them. The V gene's germline CDR1 is MDHEN and CDR2 SYDVKM. The CDR3: CASTRPDTGELFF. For the CDR3, the DNA is TGTGCCAGCACCAGGCCAGACACCGGGGAGCTGTTTTTT.

A single count supports this clone. Here the CDR3 reads CASSPQPGELFF. In nucleotides, the CDR3 is TGTGCCAGCAGCCCTCAGCCCGGGGAGCTGTTTTTT. This rearrangement joins TRBV12-3 or TRBV12-4 to TRBJ2-2; D is ambiguous. The V end was cut by 6 bases, the J end by 6 bases, with 8 bases between. CDR3 length: 12 amino acids.

This chain connects TRBV4-2 to TRBJ1-4; no firm D call. V was clipped by 0 bases and J by 5 bases, with 10 bases between them. Germline values: CDR1 LGHNA, CDR2 YNFKEQ. The CDR3 totals 15 residues. CDR3 sequence reads: CASSQDGQENEKLFF. The CDR3 DNA sequence: TGTGCCAGCAGCCAAGATGGTCAGGAAAATGAAAAACTGTTTTTT.

This sequence joins TRBV5-1 and TRBJ2-3; the match to TRBD2 covers 16 bases. Per germline, CDR1 SGHRS and CDR2 YFSETQ. This CDR3 comprises 20 residues. V trimming: 4 bases; J trimming: 0 bases; junction bases outside the gene matches: 11. CDR3 nucleotides: TGCGCCAGCAGCCGGATGGGACTAGCGGGAGGGTCCGCTAGCACAGATACGCAGTATTTT. As protein: CASSRMGLAGGSASTDTQYF.

J is TRBJ1-4 and V is TRBV6-5; 11 bases are shared with TRBD1. V gave up 3 bases and J gave up 7 bases; unmatched junction bases: 7. Germline V lookup: CDR1 MNHEY, CDR2 SVGAGI. This CDR3 contains 16 residues. The CDR3 nucleotides read TGTGCCAGCAGTTATAAAAGGACAGGGGGCTTTGAAAAACTGTTTTTT. It encodes CASSYKRTGGFEKLFF.

V is TRBV30 and J is TRBJ1-2; D ambiguous. Trimming cost V 4 bases and J 8 bases, with 17 bases left between them. This CDR3 spans 13 amino acids. Germline CDR1 is GTSNPN and CDR2 is SVGIG (reference sequence). The CDR3 DNA is TGTGCCTGGAAAGCGCAGGAAAGATGGGGCTACACCTTC. This translates into CAWKAQERWGYTF.

In DNA form, the CDR3 reads TGTGCCAGCAGTGAATCGACAGGGAGCTGGCGGAATGAGCAGTTCTTC. Translated: CASSESTGSWRNEQFF. The chain has TRBV25-1 and TRBJ2-1, with 7 nucleotides matching TRBD1. The V gene end was trimmed by 1 base and the J gene end by 7 bases; junction bases not matched to a gene: 10. This CDR3 comprises 16 residues. The germline V gene encodes CDR1 MGHDK and CDR2 SYGVNS.

The V call is TRBV19, the J call TRBJ1-1; D perhaps matches TRBD1 (5 bases). V was pared by 4 bases and J by 3 bases, with 9 bases between. There are 13 residues in the CDR3. Germline V gene data show CDR1 as LNHDA and CDR2 as SQIVND (reference sequence). As DNA, the CDR3 is TGTGCCAGTAGTACGACAGCTGACACTGAAGCTTTCTTT. Encoded protein: CASSTTADTEAFF.

The rearrangement links TRBV6-6 to TRBJ1-3, with D maybe TRBD1 (5 bases). The CDR3 runs to 17 residues. Germline CDR1 is MNHNY and CDR2 is SVGAGI (reference sequence). V lost 5 bases and J 2 bases, leaving 19 bases between the germline ends. CDR3 loop: CASSPQSGATTGNTIYF. The CDR3 DNA reads as TGTGCCAGCAGTCCTCAATCTGGGGCAACAACTGGAAACACCATATATTTT.

The rearrangement joins TRBV9 to TRBJ1-6; 10 bases are a match to TRBD1. The CDR3 has 14 residues. Germline loops: CDR1 SGDLS, CDR2 YYNGEE. J gave up 9 bases and V 4 bases, and 4 bases lay outside the gene matches. The CDR3 sequence: CASSFRQGASPLHF. DNA for the CDR3: TGTGCCAGCAGCTTTCGACAGGGGGCTTCACCCCTCCACTTT.

The chain employs TRBV30 and TRBJ1-4; D remains ambiguous. The CDR3 extends over 14 amino acids. Trimming removed 0 bases at V and 5 bases at J, with 10 bases between. The germline V gene has CDR1 GTSNPN and CDR2 SVGIG (reference sequence). The CDR3 spells CAWSVGGGNEKLFF. CDR3 bases: TGTGCCTGGAGTGTAGGTGGAGGGAATGAAAAACTGTTTTTT.

This chain joins TRBV6-2 or TRBV6-3 and TRBJ1-5; D is unclear. The germline V and J ends were trimmed by 2 bases and 4 bases, with 9 bases remaining between them. Germline lookup yields CDR1 MNHEY and CDR2 SVGEGT. The CDR3 consists of 14 residues. The CDR3 spells CASSYVGGNQPQHF. DNA for the CDR3: TGTGCCAGCAGTTACGTAGGAGGGAATCAGCCCCAGCATTTT.